This T cell receptor (beta chain) was observed in a study of T-cell memory formation after mild COVID-19. Sample barcodes and UMIs were carried by the TCR alpha and TCR beta cDNA libraries that 5'RACE generated with constant-segment primers. TCRdb processed the 5' RACE reads anew with MiXCR; each CDR3 protein has one entry. The sample has 100,000 or so distinct CDR3 sequences; around 10% are singletons. The source is a man between 18 and 35 years old who had mild COVID-19 (a few samples of this study predate the infection). Cell type and time point are not known. Material for sequencing was PBMCs or a T cell subset sorted from them (not recorded which).

CDR3 coding DNA: TGTGCCAGCAGTTGGGGGACCCGCAATCAGCCCCAGCATTTT. This encodes CASSWGTRNQPQHF. The J gene is TRBJ1-5, the V gene TRBV12-3 or TRBV12-4, with D possibly TRBD1 on 5 matching bases. The CDR3 sequence is 14 residues long. The V gene lost 4 bases and the J gene lost 2 bases, with 9 bases spanning the gap.